This is a list of T cell receptor beta chains from one sample in a study of molecular identifiers for immune sequencing clone quantification. TCRdb redid the calling of the PCR reads with MiXCR, one entry per CDR3 protein. This table holds about 40,000 distinct CDR3 sequences, approximately 24% found once. Source material: naive CD8+ T cells from blood, with Jurkat cell RNA spiked in. The receptor set was obtained from a human donor in good health. Some libraries in this study had Jurkat cell RNA spiked in. Each CDR3 is given with its conserved first and last residue.

TRBJ2-5,TRBV13,CASSLATRWETQYF
TRBJ2-3,TRBV19,CASSIFSLNTDTQYF
TRBJ2-4,TRBV9,CASGETNIQYF
TRBJ2-3,TRBV20-1,CSASLIGVRTDTQYF
TRBJ1-1,TRBV29-1,CSVGQGAPGWNTEAFF
TRBJ2-3,TRBV19,CASSPRDRVYQDTQYF
TRBJ1-6,TRBV7-2,CARRPGGSSYNSPLHF
TRBJ1-4,TRBV27,CASSPIEVGGPEKLFF
TRBJ1-1,TRBV9,CASSVAPGADTEAFF
TRBJ2-3,TRBV19,CASVSKRADTQYF
TRBJ2-5,TRBV5-1,CASRPTGGAYETQYF
TRBJ2-1,TRBV4-1,CASRNGEGGNEQFF
TRBJ2-3,TRBV4-1,CTSCRSGAGTDTQSF
TRBJ1-5,TRBV6-6,CASSAESYQPQHF
TRBJ2-5,TRBV13,CASSPDKGGLALTQYF
TRBJ2-7,TRBV5-1,CASSRDFSYEEYF
TRBJ2-1,TRBV7-9,CASSQPTGTGDEQFF
TRBJ2-7,TRBV6-5,CASTGSYEQYF
TRBJ1-1,TRBV20-1,CSARVAGEAFF
TRBJ2-1,TRBV27,CASSSGLVYNEQFF
TRBJ2-1,TRBV14,CASSPSLGGPGPYNEQFF
TRBJ1-2,TRBV7-9,CASSLAITGAVYGYTF
TRBJ2-3,TRBV4-3,CASSQDLQGILSDTQYF
TRBJ1-1,TRBV6-5,CASSYSFASRTEAFF
TRBJ2-7,TRBV4-1,CASSQEGQSYEQYF
TRBJ2-3,TRBV4-3,CASSQRLAGRTDTQYF
TRBJ2-5,TRBV7-9,CASSTLDRETQYF
TRBJ1-1,TRBV4-1,CASSQDWPKMGSGTGTGDEAFF
TRBJ1-1,TRBV4-3,CASSLGDRETEAFF
TRBJ2-3,TRBV28,CASSLHRGTAVASTQYF
TRBJ2-3,TRBV15,CATSSYGTVASEPDTQYF